This T cell receptor (beta chain) was retrieved from a study of T-cell reconstitution after alpha-beta-depleted transplantation in children. CDR3 length: 12 residues. Trimming at V came to 5 bases and at J to 6 bases, leaving 2 bases not matched to a gene. The germline V gene encodes CDR1 DFQATT and CDR2 SNEGSKA (reference sequence). Preparation of the TCRbeta library used unique molecular identifiers. MiXCR, run by TCRdb on the PCR reads, gives a single entry per CDR3 protein. The sample shows 100,000 or so distinct CDR3 sequences, more than 10% of them seen only once. There are many counts of this clonotype.

This specimen consisted of PBMCs from the stem cell graft donor, obtained from the stem cell graft. This chain joins TRBV20-1 and TRBJ2-2, with 8 positions matching TRBD1. This receptor was obtained from a human donor who donated a stem cell graft to a child with inherited bone marrow failure. The CDR3 protein is CSAPDRAGELFF. CDR3 nucleotide sequence: TGCAGTGCTCCGGACAGGGCCGGGGAGCTGTTTTTT.